A single sample gave rise to the 8 T cell receptor beta chains below, sequenced in a study of blood T cells in healthy people across ages. Primed by a sample-barcoded 5' primer and a J-beta primer mix, a second PCR proceeded for roughly 7 to 12 cycles. TCRdb re-derived calls from the 5' RACE reads in MiXCR, one entry per CDR3 protein. The sample lists about 1.1 million distinct CDR3 sequences, roughly two fifths occurring once. The sequencing input was blood. The receptors here all came from a man aged 18 to 35 in good health.

This clonotype was seen only a few times. The V gene is TRBV30, the J gene TRBJ2-2; the D gene is possibly TRBD2 (5 bases). CDR1 is GTSNPN and CDR2 is SVGIG in the germline V gene (reference sequence). This CDR3 has 12 amino acids. Trimming stripped 2 bases from V and 5 bases from J, with 6 bases between. In nucleotides, the CDR3 is TGTGCCTGGAGTTCGGGAACCGGGGAGCTGTTTTTT. This gives the protein CAWSSGTGELFF.

This clonotype was recorded only once. The chain couples TRBV15 to TRBJ1-1; D might be TRBD1 (6 bases). The CDR3 spans 14 residues. Trimming cost V 5 bases and J 5 bases, with 15 bases left between them. Germline V gene sequence: CDR1 LNHNV, CDR2 YYDKDF (reference sequence). DNA of the CDR3: TGTGCCACCAGCGGGAGGACAGAAGTAACTGAAGCTTTCTTT. This codes for CATSGRTEVTEAFF.

This clonotype was found a few times. The chain recombines TRBV7-8 with TRBJ2-1, with 9 bases lining up with TRBD2. Unmatched junction bases numbered 5, after V lost 5 bases and J lost 6 bases. This CDR3 is 14 amino acids long. Germline loops: CDR1 SGHVS, CDR2 FQNEAQ. The CDR3 is CASSGLAGFNEQFF. DNA of the CDR3: TGTGCCAGCAGCGGGCTAGCGGGGTTCAATGAGCAGTTCTTC.

This clonotype was seen a handful of times. J is TRBJ2-7 and V is TRBV6-5, with TRBD1 identical over 7 bases. Germline assignment: CDR1 MNHEY and CDR2 SVGAGI. This CDR3 has 15 amino acids. V lost 4 bases to trimming and J lost 4 bases; unmatched junction nucleotides: 10. The CDR3, as DNA: TGTGCCAGCAGTTCTTTAACCGGGACAGCGTACGAGCAGTACTTC. Translating gives CASSSLTGTAYEQYF.

This clonotype was counted ten times or more. This chain joins TRBV4-3 and TRBJ1-2, with a weak D call TRBD1 (5 bases). The germline V gene has CDR1 LGHNA and CDR2 YSLEER. There are 14 residues in the CDR3. The V end was cut by 0 bases, the J end by 4 bases, with 9 bases between. The CDR3 loop is CASSQDRATYGYTF. In DNA, the CDR3 is TGCGCCAGCAGCCAAGACAGGGCTACCTATGGCTACACCTTC.

This clonotype has ten or more counts. The chain links TRBV7-2 to TRBJ2-1, with TRBD1 matching 7 bases. This CDR3 spans 15 amino acids. The ends lost 5 bases at V and 0 bases at J; junction bases unmatched: 4. Germline CDR1 reads SGHTA; CDR2 reads FQGNSA. Written as DNA, the CDR3 is TGTGCCAGCAGCGCCCGGGACAGCTCCTACAATGAGCAGTTCTTC. Translation: CASSARDSSYNEQFF.

This clonotype was detected once. Here the CDR3 DNA reads TGTGCCAGCAGCTCACAGGGTGGTACTGGAAACACCATATATTTT. It translates to CASSSQGGTGNTIYF. This chain links TRBV7-8 with TRBJ1-3, with D possibly being TRBD1 (6 bases). The CDR3 loop spans 15 amino acids. V shed 4 bases and J shed 2 bases, with 12 bases lying between them. CDR1 and CDR2 (germline): SGHVS, FQNEAQ.

In regard to this clonotype: At one of its ends the junction is not consistent with the germline gene, which may arise from a read error. This chain connects TRBV7-8 to TRBJ2-3, with a tentative D call TRBD1 (6 bases). The germline CDR1 and CDR2 sequences are SGHVS and FQNEAQ. The CDR3 covers 15 residues. In nucleotides, the CDR3 is TGTACCAGCAGCTCAGCACGGACAGACACAGATACGCAGTATTTT. It translates to CTSSSARTDTDTQYF.